Listed below are T cell receptor beta chains from one sample, sequenced in a study of T cell responses to AZD1222 COVID-19 vaccine. The table came from immunoSEQ multiplex PCR; TCRdb's copy has only in-frame clones and leaves some out. The sample yields 90,000 to 150,000 clones, about 92% seen once. The input for sequencing was peripheral blood, taken 28 days after the second AZD1222 dose. Receptor source: an adult who received the AZD1222 COVID-19 vaccine. CDR3s include the opening cysteine and the closing phenylalanine or tryptophan. The D gene is left open where the match is weak. Not all rows give a size; the values are once, few, many and, for expanded clones, a class.

.	TRBJ1-2	TRBD1	TRBV19	CASSSTGRPVDGYTF	TGTGCCAGTAGTTCGACAGGGCGCCCGGTAGATGGCTACACCTTC
.	TRBJ2-4	TRBD1	TRBV24-1	CATSDPGQGVDIQYF	TGTGCCACCAGTGACCCGGGACAGGGGGTAGACATTCAGTACTTC
.	TRBJ2-3	.	TRBV28	CASSSQGPTDTQYF	TGTGCCAGCAGTAGCCAGGGACCCACAGATACGCAGTATTTT
.	TRBJ1-1	.	TRBV6-1	CASSETEGWDTEAFF	TGTGCCAGCAGTGAAACTGAGGGTTGGGACACTGAAGCTTTCTTT
.	TRBJ1-4	.	TRBV5-6	CASSFGAANEKLFF	TGTGCCAGCAGCTTTGGTGCGGCTAATGAAAAACTGTTTTTT
.	TRBJ1-4	.	TRBV29-1	CSVEARQSGEKLFF	TGCAGCGTTGAAGCCCGGCAATCCGGTGAAAAACTGTTTTTT
.	TRBJ2-5	TRBD2	TRBV3-1/TRBV3-2	CASSIAGETQYF	TGTGCCAGCAGCATAGCGGGAGAGACCCAGTACTTC
.	TRBJ2-7	.	TRBV2	CASTQGLGGSYEQYF	TGTGCCAGCACGCAGGGACTCGGGGGCTCCTACGAGCAGTACTTC
.	TRBJ2-5	TRBD2	TRBV7-9	CASSSSGGETQYF	TGTGCCAGCAGCTCTAGCGGGGGCGAGACCCAGTACTTC
few	TRBJ2-3	.	TRBV11-2	CASSPTNSDTQYF	TGTGCCAGCAGCCCTACTAACTCAGATACGCAGTATTTT
.	TRBJ2-7	TRBD1	TRBV7-2	CASRPTSGQGYEQYF	TGTGCCAGCAGACCAACCTCTGGACAGGGCTACGAGCAGTACTTC
once	TRBJ2-1	.	TRBV5-1	CASSLETGFSYNEQFF	TGCGCCAGCAGCTTGGAGACAGGCTTCTCCTACAATGAGCAGTTCTTC
.	TRBJ2-1	TRBD2	TRBV24-1	CATSDSGTSGFLSYNEQFF	TGTGCCACCAGTGACTCCGGGACTAGCGGGTTCCTATCCTACAATGAGCAGTTCTTC
.	TRBJ1-3	.	TRBV7-2	CASSLGPGYGNTIYF	TGTGCCAGCAGCCTAGGTCCAGGGTACGGAAACACCATATATTTT
.	TRBJ1-1	.	TRBV2	CASTRGQDTEAFF	TGTGCCAGCACCCGGGGGCAGGACACTGAAGCTTTCTTT
.	TRBJ2-1	TRBD2	TRBV28	CASSFFTSGRSYNEQFF	TGTGCCAGCAGTTTCTTTACTAGCGGGAGGTCCTACAATGAGCAGTTCTTC
.	TRBJ2-7	.	TRBV18	CASSTSGGPYYEQYF	TGTGCCAGCTCAACTTCAGGGGGGCCCTACTACGAGCAGTACTTC
.	TRBJ2-7	TRBD1	TRBV3-1/TRBV3-2	CASSHHPGQGSYEQYF	TGTGCCAGCAGCCACCATCCGGGACAGGGGTCATACGAGCAGTACTTC
.	TRBJ2-7	TRBD1	TRBV7-2	CASSLLGQGYEQYF	TGTGCCAGCAGCTTACTGGGACAGGGCTACGAGCAGTACTTC
.	TRBJ2-1	.	TRBV5-1	CASSLGGYNEQFF	TGCGCCAGCAGCTTGGGAGGCTACAATGAGCAGTTCTTC
.	TRBJ2-1	.	TRBV5-4	CASSSRVNNEQFF	TGTGCCAGCAGCTCAAGGGTCAACAATGAGCAGTTCTTC
.	TRBJ2-1	.	TRBV15	CATSRDLDSASVSEQFF	TGTGCCACCAGCAGAGATCTGGACAGCGCTAGCGTGAGCGAGCAGTTCTTC
.	TRBJ1-2	.	TRBV29-1	CSAPWQEGSYGYTF	TGCAGCGCCCCGTGGCAGGAGGGTTCTTATGGCTACACCTTC
.	TRBJ2-5	TRBD1	TRBV9	CASSVATGTGQTQYF	TGTGCCAGCAGCGTAGCCACCGGGACAGGGCAGACCCAGTACTTC
.	TRBJ1-1	.	TRBV24-1	CATSDFSGEQAFF	TGTGCCACCAGTGATTTTTCCGGGGAGCAAGCTTTCTTT
.	TRBJ2-5	.	TRBV28	CASSPHTGPQTQYF	TGTGCCAGCAGTCCTCATACAGGCCCTCAGACCCAGTACTTC
once	TRBJ2-2	TRBD1	TRBV6-5	CASSPQGANTGELFF	TGTGCCAGCAGCCCACAGGGGGCGAACACCGGGGAGCTGTTTTTT
.	TRBJ1-6	.	TRBV14	CASSSAGFWYNSPLHF	TGTGCCAGCAGCTCAGCAGGGTTTTGGTATAATTCACCCCTCCACTTT
.	TRBJ2-2	TRBD1	TRBV6-6	CASSYGQVNTGELFF	TGTGCCAGCAGTTACGGACAGGTGAACACCGGGGAGCTGTTTTTT
.	TRBJ2-3	.	TRBV6-4	CASSGRATDTQYF	TGTGCCAGCAGTGGGCGGGCCACAGATACGCAGTATTTT
.	TRBJ2-4	.	TRBV11-2	CASSLGGLAKNIQYF	TGTGCCAGCAGCTTAGGGGGTCTAGCCAAAAACATTCAGTACTTC
.	TRBJ1-2	.	TRBV27	CASSPPPTGKSYGYTF	TGTGCCAGCAGTCCCCCACCAACCGGGAAGTCATATGGCTACACCTTC
.	TRBJ2-2	.	TRBV28	CASKLQGYTGELFF	TGTGCCAGCAAATTGCAGGGGTACACCGGGGAGCTGTTTTTT
.	TRBJ2-3	TRBD1	TRBV2	CASDPDRDLNTQYF	TGTGCCAGCGACCCGGACAGGGATCTGAATACGCAGTATTTT
.	TRBJ2-2	TRBD2	TRBV24-1	CATSDSSGTSAYYTGELFF	TGTGCCACCAGTGATTCCTCCGGGACTAGCGCGTATTACACCGGGGAGCTGTTTTTT
.	TRBJ1-2	TRBD1	TRBV28	CASSSFRDRGSNYGYTF	TGTGCCAGCAGTTCGTTCCGGGACAGGGGCTCTAACTATGGCTACACCTTC
.	TRBJ1-2	.	TRBV11-2	CASSRATGYGYTF	TGTGCCAGCAGCCGGGCGACAGGCTATGGCTACACCTTC
.	TRBJ1-3	.	TRBV28	CASSLVPSGNTIYF	TGTGCCAGCAGTTTAGTCCCCTCTGGAAACACCATATATTTT
.	TRBJ1-4	.	TRBV6-8	CASTQRAVREKLFF	TGTGCCAGCACCCAAAGGGCAGTTCGGGAAAAACTGTTTTTT
.	TRBJ1-2	.	TRBV29-1	CSATQGSYGYTF	TGCAGCGCAACCCAGGGGAGCTATGGCTACACCTTC
.	TRBJ1-2	.	TRBV5-4	CASSLGTPQANYGYTF	TGTGCCAGCAGCTTAGGGACACCCCAAGCTAACTATGGCTACACCTTC
.	TRBJ1-5	.	TRBV5-6	CASSLVGQPQHF	TGTGCCAGCAGCTTGGTGGGCCAGCCCCAGCATTTT
.	TRBJ1-6	.	TRBV2	CASTQDPRYNSPLHF	TGTGCCAGCACCCAGGACCCGCGTTATAATTCACCCCTCCACTTT
.	TRBJ1-1	TRBD1	TRBV10-3	CAISEVDRGHTEAFF	TGTGCCATCAGTGAGGTTGACAGGGGGCACACTGAAGCTTTCTTT
.	TRBJ1-2	.	TRBV5-1	CASSLGARDGYTF	TGCGCCAGCAGCTTAGGCGCCCGGGATGGCTACACCTTC
.	TRBJ2-7	TRBD2	TRBV20-1	CSASSFLRGTSGYRGGYEQYF	TGCAGTGCTAGTTCTTTTCTTCGTGGGACTAGCGGTTACAGGGGGGGGTACGAGCAGTACTTC
.	TRBJ2-1	TRBD1	TRBV6-5	CASSSQGAEYNEQFF	TGTGCCAGCAGTTCACAGGGGGCGGAGTACAATGAGCAGTTCTTC